This TCR beta chain comes out of a study of blood T cells in healthy people across ages. Broader study findings: Long-lived donors had more naive CD4+ cells and higher diversity than aged donors.

In this sample, this clonotype turned up many times. Antigen specificity is unknown. This CDR3 has 17 residues. Germline V gene sequence: CDR1 LGHNA, CDR2 YSLEER. V was pared by 2 bases and J by 2 bases, with 19 bases between. Then a second PCR, running about 6 to 12 cycles, was carried out with a sample-barcoded 5' primer and a J-beta primer mix. In TCRdb, the 5' RACE reads were re-called with MiXCR into one record per CDR3 protein. Of 600,000 to 1,000,000 distinct CDR3 sequences in the sample, around 25% were seen once. This sample was also put to use in a study of T cells of mothers and their children.

Material for sequencing was blood. The origin of this receptor is a boy between 5 and 17 years old in good health. The chain recombines TRBV4-3 with TRBJ2-7; a possible D gene is TRBD1 (6 bases). CDR3: CASSQSPTRGYAYEQYF. CDR3 sequence (DNA): TGCGCCAGCAGCCAATCGCCTACCAGGGGTTATGCCTACGAGCAGTACTTC.